Shown below are 21 T cell receptor beta chains from a single sample sequenced in a study of preoperative IRX-2 immunotherapy in early breast cancer (dated by TCRdb to the late 2010s). In light of the paper, this sample's treatment or condition label describes: preoperative locoregional IRX-2 cytokine immunotherapy. Library generation was performed with the immunoSEQ multiplex PCR assay. Imported from immuneACCESS, the table was reduced by TCRdb to in-frame sequences with V and J called. These copies leave out some clones; in studies compared against another copy, an unresolved V gene accounts for under half, and the cause of the remainder is not known. For this sample the table gives around 62,000 clones, of which around 94% were detected only once. About 1.8% of the sample lies in the top ten. The specimen was collected from a patient treated with IRX-2 immunotherapy. The receptor set was obtained from a human donor with breast cancer.

The rearrangement uses TRBV5-1 and TRBJ2-2; D might be TRBD2 (6 bases). Trimming shortened V by 4 bases and J by 5 bases, and 15 bases separated the two germline ends. This CDR3 has 15 amino acids. Per germline, CDR1 SGHRS and CDR2 YFSETQ. CDR3 sequence: CASSPGTGVTGELFF. Here the CDR3 DNA reads TGCGCCAGCAGCCCCGGGACTGGCGTTACCGGGGAGCTGTTTTTT.

V usage is TRBV7-2 and J usage is TRBJ2-2; D is unclear. This CDR3 has 15 amino acids. Germline V CDR1 and CDR2: SGHTA, FQGNSA. V shed 5 bases and J shed 7 bases, with 17 bases lying between them. CDR3 amino acids: CASSQSASGIGELFF. For the CDR3, the DNA is TGTGCCAGCAGCCAGTCGGCCTCGGGTATCGGGGAGCTGTTTTTT.

The CDR3 region has the DNA TGTGCCAGCGCGGGCCTCCCTATGAACACTGAAGCTTTCTTT. Encoded protein: CASAGLPMNTEAFF. This rearrangement joins TRBV18 to TRBJ1-1, with no clear D. V lost 8 bases and J lost 0, with 13 bases in between. CDR3 length equals 14 residues. Germline CDR1 and CDR2: KGHSH and LQKENI.

The chain links TRBV6-1 to TRBJ1-6; D is uncertain. The V gene's germline CDR1 is MNHNS and CDR2 SASEGT. Trimming removed 3 bases at V and 4 bases at J, with 10 bases between. The CDR3 is 15 residues long. The CDR3 DNA follows: TGTGCCAGCAGTGAGGGAGGGTGGTATAATTCACCCCTCCACTTT. It translates to CASSEGGWYNSPLHF.

The chain recombines TRBV7-6 with TRBJ1-2, with D tentatively TRBD1 (6 bases). There are 16 residues in the CDR3. Germline CDR1 and CDR2: SGHVS and FNYEAQ. Trimming pared 1 base from V and 6 bases from J, leaving 18 bases between. CDR3 protein: CASSLGIIPGVDGYTF. The DNA for the CDR3 is TGTGCCAGCAGCTTAGGTATCATACCAGGGGTCGATGGCTACACCTTC.

This sequence joins TRBV18 and TRBJ2-4; no reliable D call. V was clipped by 3 bases and J by 0 bases, with 9 bases between them. The CDR3 totals 15 residues. Germline lookup yields CDR1 KGHSH and CDR2 LQKENI. The CDR3 DNA follows: TGTGCCAGCTCACCGGACCCCTTAGCCAAAAACATTCAGTACTTC. This encodes CASSPDPLAKNIQYF.

V usage is TRBV20-1 and J usage is TRBJ2-3, with D uncertain. CDR1 and CDR2 (germline): DFQATT, SNEGSKA (reference sequence). Trimming stripped 6 bases from V and 3 bases from J, with 7 bases between. CDR3 length: 11 amino acids. The chain's CDR3 is CSAERTDTQYF. DNA for the CDR3: TGCAGTGCGGAGAGGACAGATACGCAGTATTTT.

The chain couples TRBV25-1 to TRBJ2-1, with D perhaps matching TRBD1 (5 bases). The CDR3 has 15 residues. Trimming cost V 4 bases and J 7 bases, with 17 bases left between them. Germline loops: CDR1 MGHDK, CDR2 SYGVNS. In nucleotides, the CDR3 is TGTGCCAGCAGTGGGGTCAGGGCATCTCGGAATGAGCAGTTCTTC. It yields the protein CASSGVRASRNEQFF. Full variable domain (outside the CDR3, taken from reference TRBV25-1 and TRBJ2-1): EADIYQTPRYLVIGTGKKITLECSQTMGHDKMYWYQQDPGMELHLIHYSYGVNSTEKGDLSSESTVSRIRTEHFPLTLESARPSHTSQYLCASSGVRASRNEQFFGPGTRLTVL.

This clone was seen once. The V call is TRBV7-9, the J call TRBJ2-5; D remains ambiguous. The germline V and J ends were trimmed by 5 bases and 5 bases, with 9 bases remaining between them. This CDR3 has 12 residues. Germline V gene lookup returns CDR1 SEHNR and CDR2 FQNEAQ (reference sequence). CDR3 nucleotides: TGTGCCAGCAGCCGGCTCGGTGAGACCCAGTACTTC. Protein product: CASSRLGETQYF.

The chain's CDR3 is CASSRQGEGYGYTF. The CDR3 nucleotides are TGTGCCAGCAGCCGACAGGGGGAAGGCTATGGCTACACCTTC. The chain has TRBV5-5 and TRBJ1-2; 9 nucleotides agree with TRBD1. The CDR3 spans 14 residues. The germline CDR1 and CDR2 sequences are SGHKS and YYEKEE (reference sequence). The ends lost 4 bases at V and 4 bases at J; junction bases unmatched: 5. Drawing the rest from reference TRBV5-5 and TRBJ1-2, the complete variable domain is DAGVTQSPTHLIKTRGQQVTLRCSPISGHKSVSWYQQVLGQGPQFIFQYYEKEERGRGNFPDRFSARQFPNYSSELNVNALLLGDSALYLCASSRQGEGYGYTFGSGTRLTVV.

This chain uses TRBV2 with TRBJ2-1; TRBD2 agrees at 8 bases. After removal of 4 bases from V and 1 base from J, the junction contained 21 bases not matched to a gene. The CDR3 is 21 amino acids. Germline values: CDR1 SNHLY, CDR2 FYNNEI. This chain's CDR3 is CASSGVSAGVTRVGSYNEQFF. Here the CDR3 DNA reads TGTGCCAGCAGTGGTGTCTCAGCGGGAGTTACCCGGGTGGGGTCCTACAATGAGCAGTTCTTC.

The CDR3 is CASSPGSREQFF. CDR3 sequence (DNA): TGTGCCAGCAGCCCGGGGAGTCGTGAGCAGTTCTTC. The chain has TRBV7-8 and TRBJ2-1, with D perhaps matching TRBD2 (5 bases). Trimming cost V 5 bases and J 9 bases, with 11 bases left between them. Germline V gives CDR1 SGHVS, CDR2 FQNEAQ. The CDR3 runs 12 residues.

The CDR3 nucleotides read TGTGCCAGCAGTTCACGACGCAACAATCAGCCCCAGCATTTT. This sequence encodes CASSSRRNNQPQHF. This sequence joins TRBV27 and TRBJ1-5; D is unresolved. CDR1 and CDR2 from the germline V gene are MNHEY and SMNVEV (reference sequence). There are 14 residues in the CDR3. Trimming took off 4 bases at V and 3 bases at J, with 10 bases between the two ends.

The chain carries TRBV5-4 and TRBJ1-2; 7 positions match TRBD1. Unmatched junction bases numbered 3, after V lost 0 bases and J lost 1 base. The CDR3 has 15 residues. Germline lookup yields CDR1 SGHNT and CDR2 YYREEE (reference sequence). DNA of the CDR3: TGTGCCAGCAGCTTGGACAGGGGTGTTAACTATGGCTACACCTTC. Translation: CASSLDRGVNYGYTF.

The gene calls are TRBV6-5 and TRBJ2-5; D is perhaps TRBD1 (5 bases). Trimming took off 6 bases at V and 1 base at J, with 15 bases between the two ends. CDR1 is MNHEY and CDR2 is SVGAGI in the germline V gene. The CDR3 loop spans 15 amino acids. CDR3 nucleotide sequence: TGTGCCAGCAGACCCCGACAGTTCTTCCAAGAGACCCAGTACTTC. Encoded protein: CASRPRQFFQETQYF.

The chain employs TRBV27 and TRBJ2-5, with TRBD2 matching over 11 bases. Trimming removed 6 bases from V and 5 bases from J; junction bases left unmatched: 5. The CDR3 length is 14 residues. CDR1 is MNHEY, CDR2 SMNVEV, per germline (reference sequence). In DNA form, the CDR3 reads TGTGCCAGCAGGGTAGCGGGAGGGCTTGAGACCCAGTACTTC. It codes for CASRVAGGLETQYF.

This clone was observed once. For the CDR3, the DNA is TGTGCCAGCAGCTTGCCCAATGAGCAGTTCTTC. Its translation: CASSLPNEQFF. V usage is TRBV5-6 and J usage is TRBJ2-1; D call uncertain. CDR1 SGHDT and CDR2 YYEEEE come from the germline V gene. V lost 1 base and J lost 6, with 2 bases in between. The CDR3 contains 11 residues.

The chain links TRBV29-1 to TRBJ2-7, with D perhaps TRBD1 (6 bases). Germline assignment: CDR1 SQVTM and CDR2 ANQGSEA. This CDR3 spans 13 amino acids. Trimming left V 4 bases short and J 3 bases short, with 13 bases between. The CDR3 DNA reads TGCAGCGTTGGACTCACAGGGAGCTACGAGCAGTACTTC. Translated, it gives CSVGLTGSYEQYF.

The V gene is TRBV5-8, the J gene TRBJ2-7, with TRBD2 as a possible D gene (6 bases). V gave up 4 bases and J gave up 0 bases, with 14 bases separating them. The CDR3 contains 15 residues. CDR1 is SGHTS and CDR2 is YDEGEE in the germline V gene. CDR3 DNA: TGTGCCAGCAGCCCCGCGGCGCGGGGCTCCTACGAGCAGTACTTC. Amino acids: CASSPAARGSYEQYF. The whole variable domain, remainder taken from reference TRBV5-8 and TRBJ2-7, is EAGVTQSPTHLIKTRGQQATLRCSPISGHTSVYWYQQALGLGLQFLLWYDEGEERNRGNFPPRFSGRQFPNYSSELNVNALELEDSALYLCASSPAARGSYEQYFGPGTRLTVT.

This clone was detected only once. This sequence joins TRBV1 and TRBJ2-1; whether TRBD2, the table's D call, matches the DNA was not checked. TRBV1 is designated a pseudogene. There are 17 residues in the CDR3. CDR3 loop: CTSSQNPPGLAGAGQFF. As DNA, the CDR3 is TGCACCAGCAGCCAGAACCCTCCGGGACTAGCGGGGGCCGGGCAGTTCTTC.

This clone has a handful of counts. This chain connects TRBV9 to TRBJ2-3; TRBD2 might be the D (5 bases). V lost 0 bases, J lost 8 bases, and 16 bases lay in between. From germline, CDR1 is SGDLS and CDR2 YYNGEE. This CDR3 has 15 amino acids. CDR3 in amino acids: CASSVGRGSWFTQYF. The CDR3 nucleotides are TGTGCCAGCAGCGTAGGTCGGGGTAGTTGGTTTACGCAGTATTTT.